Listed here is a single TCR beta chain. The target antigen is unknown. Germline is not matched at one junction end, which may reflect a read error. The template was RNA from unsorted bulk tissue. This entry belongs to a study of tumor and adjacent non-tumor tissue in lung cancer. This CDR3 spans 14 amino acids. Germline-derived CDR1 and CDR2 are SQVTM and ANQGSEA. Study-level results: Significantly higher TCR diversity was found in tumor than normal lung. Shorter survival was associated with higher TCR diversity in tumors.

Three rounds of nested PCR, following a modified ARM-PCR protocol, produced the TCRbeta library. MiXCR, run by TCRdb on the multiplex PCR reads, gives a single entry per CDR3 protein. The sample includes 120,000 to 150,000 distinct CDR3 sequences, around 61% of them seen just once. Specimen: lung tumor tissue. This receptor was obtained from a man aged 60 to 69 with small cell lung cancer. This sequence joins TRBV29-1 and TRBJ2-7, with TRBD2 matching 9 bases. CDR3 coding DNA: TGCAGCGTTGATGGTCTAGCGGGGACCTACGACCAGTACTTC. Translating it yields CSVDGLAGTYDQYF.